A single T cell receptor (beta chain) is shown here with its context. In the original workflow: Reference gene primers were amplified, and this amplification served to estimate nucleated cell counts. Sequencing used immunoSEQ multiplex PCR; TCRdb keeps in-frame clones, though not all of them. D and trimming come from the DNA, and the V and J calls and clone size come from that table. Counted here are some 12,000 clones, more than 90% occurring once; the ten biggest clones make up around 15%. This sample is part of a study of blood T cell repertoires in COVID-19. Study as a whole: Whether acute or convalescent, the COVID-19 samples came from the United States, Italy and Spain. PBMCs, B-cell-depleted T cells, or T cells were the source of the cDNA or gDNA that made up the material.

Per the germline V gene, CDR1 is MNHEY and CDR2 is SVGEGT. The CDR3 totals 14 residues. The V end lost 5 bases, the J end lost 2 bases, and 10 bases lay between the germline ends. The receptor was derived from a man between 65 and 85 years old with active COVID-19. The rearrangement links TRBV6-2 or TRBV6-3 to TRBJ2-1, with a weak D call TRBD1 (5 bases). The sequencing sample was made of peripheral blood. The CDR3 here is CASSPRQPYNEQFF. DNA for the CDR3: TGTGCCAGCAGTCCCAGACAGCCCTACAATGAGCAGTTCTTC.